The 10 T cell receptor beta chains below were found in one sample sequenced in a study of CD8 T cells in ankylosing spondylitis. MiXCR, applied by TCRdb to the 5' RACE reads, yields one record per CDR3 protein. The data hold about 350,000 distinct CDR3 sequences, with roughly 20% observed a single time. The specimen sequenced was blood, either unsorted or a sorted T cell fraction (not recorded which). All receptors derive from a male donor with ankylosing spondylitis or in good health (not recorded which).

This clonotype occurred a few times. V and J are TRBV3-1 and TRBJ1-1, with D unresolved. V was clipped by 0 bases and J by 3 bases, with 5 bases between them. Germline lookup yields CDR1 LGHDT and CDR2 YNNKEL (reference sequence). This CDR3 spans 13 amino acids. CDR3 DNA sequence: TGTGCCAGCAGCCAAGATTTTTACACTGAAGCTTTCTTT. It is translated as CASSQDFYTEAFF.

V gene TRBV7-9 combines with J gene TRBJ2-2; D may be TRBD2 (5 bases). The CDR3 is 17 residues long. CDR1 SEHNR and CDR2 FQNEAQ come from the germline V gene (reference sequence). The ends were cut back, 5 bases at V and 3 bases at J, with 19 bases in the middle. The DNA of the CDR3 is TGTGCCAGCAGCCCGAATTCGGAGCAGGACTACACCGGGGAGCTGTTTTTT. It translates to CASSPNSEQDYTGELFF.

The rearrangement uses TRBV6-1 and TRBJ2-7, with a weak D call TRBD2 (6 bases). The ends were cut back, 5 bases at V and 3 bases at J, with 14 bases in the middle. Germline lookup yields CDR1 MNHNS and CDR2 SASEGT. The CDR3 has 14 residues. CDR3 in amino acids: CASSPYGGNYEQYF. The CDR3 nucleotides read TGTGCCAGCAGTCCCTACGGGGGAAACTACGAGCAGTACTTC.

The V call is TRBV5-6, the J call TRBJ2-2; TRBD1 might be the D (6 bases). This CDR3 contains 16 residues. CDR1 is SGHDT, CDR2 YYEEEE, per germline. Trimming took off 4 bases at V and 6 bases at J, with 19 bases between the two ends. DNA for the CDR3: TGTGCCAGCAGCCCCTGGCCAGGGGTGGGGGCCGGGGAGCTGTTTTTT. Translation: CASSPWPGVGAGELFF. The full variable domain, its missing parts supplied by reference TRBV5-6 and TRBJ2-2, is DAGVTQSPTHLIKTRGQQVTLRCSPKSGHDTVSWYQQALGQGPQFIFQYYEEEERQRGNFPDRFSGHQFPNYSSELNVNALLLGDSALYLCASSPWPGVGAGELFFGEGSRLTVL.

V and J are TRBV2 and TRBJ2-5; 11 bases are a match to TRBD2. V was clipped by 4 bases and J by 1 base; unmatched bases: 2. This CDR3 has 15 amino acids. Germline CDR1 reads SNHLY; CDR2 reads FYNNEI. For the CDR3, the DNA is TGTGCCAGCAGTGGTCTAGCGGGGGGCCAAGAGACCCAGTACTTC. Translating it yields CASSGLAGGQETQYF. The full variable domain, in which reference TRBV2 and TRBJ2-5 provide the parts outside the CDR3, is EPEVTQTPSHQVTQMGQEVILRCVPISNHLYFYWYRQILGQKVEFLVSFYNNEISEKSEIFDDQFSVERPDGSNFTLKIRSTKLEDSAMYFCASSGLAGGQETQYFGPGTRLLVL.

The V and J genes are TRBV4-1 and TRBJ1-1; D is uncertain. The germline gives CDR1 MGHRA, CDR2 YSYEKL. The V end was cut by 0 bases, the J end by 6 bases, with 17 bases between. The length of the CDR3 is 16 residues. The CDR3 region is CASSQDEFGRVAEAFF. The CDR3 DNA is TGCGCCAGCAGCCAAGATGAGTTCGGAAGGGTCGCTGAAGCTTTCTTT.

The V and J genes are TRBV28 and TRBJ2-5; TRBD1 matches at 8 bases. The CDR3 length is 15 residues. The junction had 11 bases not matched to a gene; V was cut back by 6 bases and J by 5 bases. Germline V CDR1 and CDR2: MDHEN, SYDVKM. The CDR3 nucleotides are TGTGCCAGCAGACTAGCAGGGGGCTTGATGGAGACCCAGTACTTC. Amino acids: CASRLAGGLMETQYF.

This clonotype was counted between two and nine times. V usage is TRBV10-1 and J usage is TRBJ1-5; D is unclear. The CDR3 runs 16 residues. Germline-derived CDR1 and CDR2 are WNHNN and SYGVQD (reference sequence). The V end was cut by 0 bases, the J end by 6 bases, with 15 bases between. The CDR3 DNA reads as TGCGCCAGCAGTGAGTCCCGAGAGTCGGACGGTCAGCCCCAGCATTTT. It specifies CASSESRESDGQPQHF.

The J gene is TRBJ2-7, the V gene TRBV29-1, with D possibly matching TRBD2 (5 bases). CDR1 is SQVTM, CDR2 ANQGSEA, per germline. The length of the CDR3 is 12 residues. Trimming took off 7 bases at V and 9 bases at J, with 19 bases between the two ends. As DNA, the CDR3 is TGCAGCGCCCAGGCCGTCGGGGTAGTGCAGTACTTC. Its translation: CSAQAVGVVQYF.

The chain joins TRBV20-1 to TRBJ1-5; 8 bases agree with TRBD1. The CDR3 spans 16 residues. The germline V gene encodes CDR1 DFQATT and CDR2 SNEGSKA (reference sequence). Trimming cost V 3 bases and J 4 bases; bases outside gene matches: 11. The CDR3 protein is CSARGPGQDLNQPQHF. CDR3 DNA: TGCAGTGCTAGGGGTCCGGGACAGGATTTAAATCAGCCCCAGCATTTT.